This entry lists 5 T cell receptor beta chains sequenced from one sample in a study of blood T cell repertoires in COVID-19 (dated by TCRdb to the early 2020s). Library prep was done by the immunoSEQ multiplex PCR assay. Here the immuneACCESS table is served through TCRdb, limited to in-frame sequences with V and J called. Missing clones are a known gap in these copies; in checked studies unresolved V genes cover under half, and the rest lacks a known reason. This sample gives approximately 100,000 clones in total; 69% of them show up just once. About 6% of the sample belongs to the ten largest clones. The material sequenced was peripheral blood. All receptors come from an elderly man with acute or convalescent COVID-19.

CDR3 coding DNA: TGTGCCAGCAGTTACGACGACAGATGGAGTTCACCCCTCCACTTT. It encodes CASSYDDRWSSPLHF. This chain links TRBV6-2 or TRBV6-3 with TRBJ1-6; maybe TRBD1 (5 bases). The V end lost 2 bases, the J end lost 9 bases, and 14 bases lay between the germline ends. CDR3 length equals 15 residues. From germline, CDR1 is MNHEY and CDR2 SVGEGT.

The chain joins TRBV2 to TRBJ2-5, with TRBD2 as a possible D gene (6 bases). The V gene's germline CDR1 is SNHLY and CDR2 FYNNEI. V was trimmed by 11 bases and J by 6 bases, leaving 19 bases between them. The CDR3 is 13 amino acids. The CDR3 DNA reads as TGTGCCTCCGACGGAGGGGTGGGAAAGACCCAGTACTTC. It is translated as CASDGGVGKTQYF.

The chain joins TRBV27 to TRBJ1-2; D call uncertain. The V end lost 4 bases, the J end lost 3 bases, and 15 bases lay between the germline ends. This CDR3 region has 15 residues. The germline V gene encodes CDR1 MNHEY and CDR2 SMNVEV (reference sequence). CDR3 bases: TGTGCCAGCAGTTCGGGGTCGGCCCGTGACTATGGCTACACCTTC. Protein: CASSSGSARDYGYTF.

This chain uses TRBV6-6 with TRBJ1-2; 7 bases are a match to TRBD1. The CDR3 loop spans 14 amino acids. V was clipped by 8 bases and J by 1 base; unmatched bases: 7. Germline CDR1 and CDR2: MNHNY and SVGAGI (reference sequence). CDR3 amino acids: CASSRDRHNYGYTF. CDR3 nucleotides: TGTGCCAGCTCCCGGGACAGACATAACTATGGCTACACCTTC.

This chain links TRBV2 with TRBJ2-1; D gene ambiguous. The CDR3 runs to 14 residues. CDR1 and CDR2 from the germline V gene are SNHLY and FYNNEI. CDR3 in amino acids: CASRPLDMVNEQFF. The CDR3 region has the DNA TGTGCAAGTCGCCCGCTAGATATGGTCAATGAGCAGTTCTTC.